These 27 T cell receptor beta chains were sequenced from one sample in a study of cytomegalovirus exposure and HLA in healthy donors. PCR primers comprised 60 Vbeta and 13 Jbeta primers. The repertoire was sequenced with immunoSEQ multiplex PCR; TCRdb's copy has only in-frame clones and lacks some. This sample has approximately 110,000 clones; around three quarters occur once, and the top ten carry roughly an eighth. The sequencing sample was made of PBMCs. These receptors were taken from a woman in her sixties in good health and CMV-seropositive.

Comments on this clone: Other DNA sequences in the sample encode the same CDR3. The genes are TRBV6-5 and TRBJ1-2, with a possible D match to TRBD1 (6 bases). CDR3 length equals 14 residues. Trimming pared 0 bases from V and 4 bases from J, leaving 9 bases between. CDR1 is MNHEY, CDR2 SVGAGI, per germline. The CDR3 sequence: CASSYSGGSYGYTF. The CDR3 DNA sequence: TGTGCCAGCAGTTACTCTGGGGGCAGCTATGGCTACACCTTC.

The chain links TRBV5-1 to TRBJ1-1; possibly TRBD1 for D (5 bases). CDR1 and CDR2 from the germline V gene are SGHRS and YFSETQ. CDR3 length: 15 residues. Trimming took off 0 bases at V and 6 bases at J, with 15 bases between the two ends. The CDR3 bases are TGCGCCAGCAGCTTGGGTGGACAACCCGTCCCTGAAGCTTTCTTT. It is translated as CASSLGGQPVPEAFF.

In its sample, this clone was seen once. The CDR3 loop is CAIYGEFEQFF. Here the CDR3 DNA reads TGTGCCATCTACGGTGAATTTGAGCAGTTCTTC. The V and J genes are TRBV6-1 and TRBJ2-1; the D is unclear. Germline CDR1 MNHNS, CDR2 SASEGT. Trimming removed 10 bases at V and 9 bases at J, with 13 bases between. The CDR3 loop spans 11 amino acids.

V usage is TRBV6-1 and J usage is TRBJ1-5, with D hard to call. CDR3 length: 10 residues. Per the germline V gene, CDR1 is MNHNS and CDR2 is SASEGT. Trimming took 8 bases from V and 9 from J, leaving 8 bases between them. Here the CDR3 reads CASDERPQHF. CDR3 bases: TGTGCCAGCGACGAGCGGCCCCAGCATTTT.

This clone was seen only once. This sequence joins TRBV30 and TRBJ2-7; 8 nucleotides line up with TRBD2. Germline CDR1 GTSNPN, CDR2 SVGIG (reference sequence). The CDR3 length is 15 residues. The trim removed 2 bases at V and 4 bases at J, leaving 10 bases unmatched. The CDR3 DNA is TGTGCCTGGAGTATCGGGAGGGGTTCGTGGTACGAGCAGTACTTC. Residues: CAWSIGRGSWYEQYF. Full variable domain (missing parts from reference TRBV30 and TRBJ2-7): SQTIHQWPATLVQPVGSPLSLECTVEGTSNPNLYWYRQAAGRGLQLLFYSVGIGQISSEVPQNLSASRPQDRQFILSSKKLLLSDSGFYLCAWSIGRGSWYEQYFGPGTRLTVT.

The rearrangement joins TRBV19 to TRBJ2-7, with 9 bases lining up with TRBD1. Losses at the gene ends were 11 bases for V and 3 bases for J; bases not matched to a gene: 8. The germline V gene encodes CDR1 LNHDA and CDR2 SQIVND (reference sequence). The CDR3 contains 13 residues. The CDR3 bases are TGTGCCGCCCAACCGGGACAGGGCTACGAGCAGTACTTC. It encodes CAAQPGQGYEQYF.

The chain combines TRBV9 with TRBJ2-2; the D gene is possibly TRBD1 (6 bases). V was trimmed by 3 bases and J by 7 bases, leaving 16 bases between them. Germline CDR1 is SGDLS and CDR2 is YYNGEE. The CDR3 contains 15 residues. CDR3 protein: CASSAWQGIGGELFF. The CDR3 DNA reads as TGTGCCAGCAGCGCCTGGCAGGGGATTGGCGGGGAGCTGTTTTTT.

The CDR3 DNA is TGCAGCGTTACCCCAACAGGACAGGGGACCGAGCAGTACTTC. Amino acids: CSVTPTGQGTEQYF. The rearrangement uses TRBV29-1 and TRBJ2-7; TRBD1 aligns across 9 bases. CDR1 and CDR2 from the germline V gene are SQVTM and ANQGSEA. This CDR3 has 14 residues. V shed 5 bases and J 6 bases; nucleotides not matched to a gene: 11.

This sequence joins TRBV2 and TRBJ1-3, with 7 nucleotides matching TRBD1. The J segment lost 3 bases and the V segment lost 6 bases, leaving 8 bases of the junction unmatched. CDR3 length equals 15 residues. Germline V gene data show CDR1 as SNHLY and CDR2 as FYNNEI. CDR3 sequence: CASRPDRVFGNTIYF. CDR3 nucleotides: TGTGCCAGCAGACCCGACAGGGTGTTTGGAAACACCATATATTTT.

The chain joins TRBV5-3 to TRBJ2-4; 7 bases align to TRBD1. TRBV5-3 is known as an ORF, though its function is uncertain. V was pared by 4 bases and J by 3 bases, with 16 bases of the junction left unmatched. This CDR3 comprises 18 residues. The CDR3 spells CARSIRNRQGSGKNIQYF. CDR3 in DNA: TGTGCCAGAAGCATAAGGAACCGACAGGGCTCGGGCAAAAACATTCAGTACTTC.

Only a few counts were recorded for this clone. The gene calls are TRBV19 and TRBJ1-1; D call uncertain. The CDR3 sequence is 15 residues long. The V end lost 1 base, the J end lost 5 bases, and 14 bases lay between the germline ends. Germline CDR1 and CDR2: LNHDA and SQIVND (reference sequence). The CDR3 region is CASSIGGQPPTEAFF. The CDR3, as DNA: TGTGCCAGTAGTATAGGTGGCCAACCGCCTACTGAAGCTTTCTTT.

The chain combines TRBV4-2 with TRBJ2-1; 9 bases agree with TRBD2. The length of the CDR3 is 17 residues. Germline CDR1 is LGHNA and CDR2 is YNFKEQ. The V segment lost 3 bases and the J segment 5 bases; nucleotides outside the gene matches: 11. The CDR3 DNA sequence: TGTGCCAGCAGCCAGAGAACTAGCGGGTTGTACGACAATGAGCAGTTCTTC. It is translated as CASSQRTSGLYDNEQFF.

This clone was found a few times. CDR3 DNA: TGTGCCAGCAGTTTTGGAGGGGTTAATGAAAAACTGTTTTTT. Translated: CASSFGGVNEKLFF. The chain carries TRBV6-6 and TRBJ1-4; possibly TRBD1 for D (5 bases). The CDR3 spans 14 residues. V gave up 4 bases and J gave up 4 bases, with 10 bases separating them. Germline CDR1 is MNHNY and CDR2 is SVGAGI (reference sequence).

V is TRBV7-2 and J is TRBJ2-1; 7 bases fit TRBD2. Per the germline V gene, CDR1 is SGHTA and CDR2 is FQGNSA. The J segment lost 0 bases and the V segment lost 4 bases, leaving 3 bases of the junction unmatched. The CDR3 is made up of 15 amino acids. CDR3 amino acids: CASSSGTISYNEQFF. CDR3 in DNA: TGTGCCAGCAGCTCAGGGACTATCTCCTACAATGAGCAGTTCTTC.

The chain recombines TRBV28 with TRBJ2-3, with D maybe TRBD2 (5 bases). V lost 3 bases, J lost 4 bases, and 14 bases lay in between. This CDR3 comprises 15 residues. Germline V CDR1 and CDR2: MDHEN, SYDVKM. The CDR3 DNA reads TGTGCCAGCAGTTTGGTTGAGGGTGTTTCAGATACGCAGTATTTT. As protein: CASSLVEGVSDTQYF. The full variable domain, in which reference TRBV28 and TRBJ2-3 provide the parts outside the CDR3, is DVKVTQSSRYLVKRTGEKVFLECVQDMDHENMFWYRQDPGLGLRLIYFSYDVKMKEKGDIPEGYSVSREKKERFSLILESASTNQTSMYLCASSLVEGVSDTQYFGPGTRLTVL.

The rearrangement links TRBV6-1 to TRBJ1-1; the D is unclear. V was cut by 1 base and J by 8 bases, with 14 bases left in between. This CDR3 region has 14 residues. Germline lookup yields CDR1 MNHNS and CDR2 SASEGT. The CDR3: CASSEEVSPREAFF. Here the CDR3 DNA reads TGTGCCAGCAGTGAAGAAGTCAGCCCCAGGGAAGCTTTCTTT.

The chain has TRBV5-1 and TRBJ1-3; D call uncertain. The CDR3 length is 14 residues. Trimming stripped 4 bases from V and 0 bases from J, with 8 bases between. Germline CDR1 SGHRS, CDR2 YFSETQ. The CDR3 DNA follows: TGCGCCAGCAGCGCGTCCTTCTCTGGAAACACCATATATTTT. Its protein product is CASSASFSGNTIYF.

This chain uses TRBV11-2 with TRBJ2-7; TRBD2 is a possible D gene (5 bases). The CDR3 totals 14 residues. The ends were cut back, 5 bases at V and 2 bases at J, with 13 bases in the middle. Germline V gene lookup returns CDR1 SGHAT and CDR2 FQNNGV. CDR3 DNA sequence: TGTGCCAGCAGCGCTTTGCGGGCCCCCTACGAGCAGTACTTC. Its translation: CASSALRAPYEQYF.

This chain joins TRBV13 and TRBJ1-2, with D possibly being TRBD1 (6 bases). The CDR3 is 16 residues long. CDR1 is PRHDT and CDR2 is FYEKMQ in the germline V gene (reference sequence). V was pared by 6 bases and J by 5 bases, with 22 bases between. The CDR3 loop is CASSETGRVFGYGYTF. The CDR3 DNA follows: TGTGCCAGCAGTGAGACAGGCCGGGTCTTTGGATATGGCTACACCTTC.

The gene calls are TRBV2 and TRBJ2-7; D remains unclear. Germline V lookup: CDR1 SNHLY, CDR2 FYNNEI. The CDR3 loop spans 13 amino acids. The V gene lost 6 bases and the J gene lost 1 base, with 10 bases spanning the gap. CDR3 sequence (DNA): TGTGCCAGCAGCTACCAGGTTTCCTACGAGCAGTACTTC. The encoded protein is CASSYQVSYEQYF.

Here the CDR3 reads CASSYQQGVLYEQYF. In nucleotides, the CDR3 is TGTGCCAGCAGTTATCAACAGGGAGTCCTCTACGAGCAGTACTTC. The chain uses TRBV6-5 and TRBJ2-7, with D maybe TRBD1 (6 bases). CDR1 is MNHEY, CDR2 SVGAGI, per germline. The CDR3 has 15 amino acids. V lost 3 bases and J 3 bases, leaving 15 bases between the germline ends.

This chain connects TRBV6-1 to TRBJ2-7; the match to TRBD2 covers 9 bases. The CDR3 consists of 14 residues. The V segment lost 4 bases and the J segment 3 bases; nucleotides outside the gene matches: 4. Germline assignment: CDR1 MNHNS and CDR2 SASEGT. Here the CDR3 DNA reads TGTGCCAGCAGTGTTAATAGCGGGAGCTACGAGCAGTACTTC. Amino acids: CASSVNSGSYEQYF.

The rearrangement uses TRBV6-5 and TRBJ1-6, with D tentatively TRBD1 (6 bases). This CDR3 region has 14 residues. Trimming shortened V by 5 bases and J by 14 bases, and 19 bases separated the two germline ends. Germline V gives CDR1 MNHEY, CDR2 SVGAGI. The DNA of the CDR3 is TGTGCCAGCAGTGAAGGCAGGGGCAATTCGGCCCTCCACTTT. It specifies CASSEGRGNSALHF.

The chain employs TRBV25-1 and TRBJ2-1, with 9 nucleotides matching TRBD2. This CDR3 is 16 amino acids long. V shed 4 bases and J 4 bases; nucleotides not matched to a gene: 8. Germline CDR1 MGHDK, CDR2 SYGVNS. The CDR3 reads CASSGLSGGAYNEQFF. CDR3 coding DNA: TGTGCCAGCAGTGGGCTTAGCGGGGGAGCATACAATGAGCAGTTCTTC.

The V and J genes are TRBV7-9 and TRBJ2-5, with D possibly matching TRBD2 (6 bases). V lost 1 base, J lost 0 bases, and 12 bases lay in between. CDR1 and CDR2 from the germline V gene are SEHNR and FQNEAQ (reference sequence). CDR3 length: 16 residues. This CDR3 reads CASSLDLAGYQETQYF. The CDR3 nucleotides read TGTGCCAGCAGCTTAGATCTGGCGGGGTACCAAGAGACCCAGTACTTC.

V usage is TRBV7-2 and J usage is TRBJ1-1; D unresolved. CDR1 and CDR2 from the germline V gene are SGHTA and FQGNSA. V lost 2 bases to trimming and J lost 1 base, with 11 bases between them. There are 15 residues in the CDR3. The CDR3: CASSLRQAQNTEAFF. DNA for the CDR3: TGTGCCAGCAGCTTAAGGCAGGCCCAGAACACTGAAGCTTTCTTT.

The rearrangement links TRBV7-3 to TRBJ2-7, with D tentatively TRBD2 (6 bases). Germline CDR1 and CDR2: SGHTA and FQGTGA. Trimming took off 5 bases at V and 0 bases at J, with 17 bases between the two ends. The CDR3 is 16 amino acids. CDR3 in DNA: TGTGCCAGCAGCCCAAGGAGCGGGCCGAGCTCCTACGAGCAGTACTTC. Protein: CASSPRSGPSSYEQYF. Variable domain in full (rest from reference TRBV7-3 and TRBJ2-7): GAGVSQTPSNKVTEKGKYVELRCDPISGHTALYWYRQSLGQGPEFLIYFQGTGAADDSGLPNDRFFAVRPEGSVSTLKIQRTERGDSAVYLCASSPRSGPSSYEQYFGPGTRLTVT.